Below, 25 T cell receptor beta chains from the same sample are listed, as sequenced in a study of blood T cell repertoires in COVID-19. Libraries were prepared by immunoSEQ multiplex PCR; TCRdb keeps only in-frame clonotypes and omits some of them. The data hold around 220,000 clones, with 70% to 90% observed a single time. The sample comprised peripheral blood. These receptors were taken from a woman at least 80 years old with acute or convalescent COVID-19.

This chain links TRBV7-3 with TRBJ1-1; D perhaps matches TRBD1 (5 bases). The germline V gene has CDR1 SGHTA and CDR2 FQGTGA. The CDR3 extends over 15 amino acids. V lost 5 bases to trimming and J lost 2 bases, with 15 bases between them. CDR3 in DNA: TGTGCCAGCAGCCCGCAGGGTTGGGGTAACACTGAAGCTTTCTTT. It codes for CASSPQGWGNTEAFF.

The chain couples TRBV5-8 to TRBJ1-5, with 9 bases identical to TRBD1. V lost 3 bases and J lost 5; bases outside the gene matches: 6. The germline V gene has CDR1 SGHTS and CDR2 YDEGEE. This CDR3 has 15 amino acids. DNA for the CDR3: TGTGCCAGCAGCTCCGGGACAGGGTTGTATCAGCCCCAGCATTTT. This gives the protein CASSSGTGLYQPQHF. Using reference TRBV5-8 and TRBJ1-5 for the parts outside the CDR3, the full variable domain is EAGVTQSPTHLIKTRGQQATLRCSPISGHTSVYWYQQALGLGLQFLLWYDEGEERNRGNFPPRFSGRQFPNYSSELNVNALELEDSALYLCASSSGTGLYQPQHFGDGTRLSIL.

A note on this clone: An end of the junction differs from the germline gene, which may be a read error. The V and J genes are TRBV7-7 and TRBJ2-5; 9 bases are shared with TRBD1. Germline loops: CDR1 SSHAT, CDR2 FNYEAQ (reference sequence). The CDR3 extends over 14 amino acids. The CDR3 here is CASSTGTGLETQYF. In nucleotides, the CDR3 is TGTGCTAGCAGCACCGGGACAGGGCTCGAGACCCAGTACTTC. The full variable domain, with the rest looked up from reference TRBV7-7 and TRBJ2-5, is GAGVSQSPRYKVTKRGQDVTLRCDPISSHATLYWYQQALGQGPEFLTYFNYEAQPDKSGLPSDRFSAERPEGSISTLTIQRTEQRDSAMYRCASSTGTGLETQYFGPGTRLLVL.

The sample holds a few counts of this clone. V is TRBV2 and J is TRBJ2-1; TRBD2 matches 11 bases. Trimming removed 5 bases from V and 7 bases from J; junction bases left unmatched: 7. The CDR3 contains 15 residues. Germline-derived CDR1 and CDR2 are SNHLY and FYNNEI. CDR3: CASSTNLAGGNEQFF. The CDR3 DNA follows: TGTGCCAGCAGTACAAACCTAGCGGGAGGTAATGAGCAGTTCTTC.

The CDR3 is CARPIQGENTEAFF. CDR3 DNA: TGTGCCCGCCCAATACAGGGGGAGAACACTGAAGCTTTCTTT. This chain joins TRBV24-1 and TRBJ1-1, with TRBD1 matching 8 bases. Germline trimming cut 12 bases from V and 1 base from J; bases unmatched to any gene: 9. Germline CDR1 and CDR2: KGHDR and SFDVKD. The CDR3 is 14 amino acids.

V gene TRBV5-1 combines with J gene TRBJ2-1, with 8 bases fitting TRBD2. This CDR3 comprises 15 residues. V shed 4 bases and J 0 bases; nucleotides not matched to a gene: 3. Germline V lookup: CDR1 SGHRS, CDR2 YFSETQ. The CDR3: CASSPTSDSYNEQFF. In DNA form, the CDR3 reads TGCGCCAGCAGCCCGACTAGCGACTCCTACAATGAGCAGTTCTTC.

V is TRBV5-1 and J is TRBJ1-1; 7 nucleotides match TRBD1. The V and J ends lost 4 bases and 0 bases, in that order; junction bases with no gene match: 3. Germline V gene data show CDR1 as SGHRS and CDR2 as YFSETQ. The CDR3 consists of 14 residues. CDR3 loop: CASSGGQMNTEAFF. CDR3 nucleotide sequence: TGCGCCAGCAGCGGGGGACAGATGAACACTGAAGCTTTCTTT.

This sequence joins TRBV29-1 and TRBJ1-1; no definite D call. Trimming stripped 5 bases from V and 1 base from J, with 8 bases between. There are 12 residues in the CDR3. CDR1 is SQVTM, CDR2 ANQGSEA, per germline. The CDR3 is CSVRRENTEAFF. The CDR3 DNA reads TGCAGCGTTCGGAGGGAGAACACTGAAGCTTTCTTT.

The genes are TRBV18 and TRBJ2-7, with unresolved D. Trimming removed 6 bases at V and 2 bases at J, with 17 bases between. Germline CDR1 reads KGHSH; CDR2 reads LQKENI. The CDR3 spans 15 residues. The chain's CDR3 is CASSPPELPTYEQYF. Here the CDR3 DNA reads TGTGCCAGCTCCCCCCCAGAACTACCCACCTACGAGCAGTACTTC.

Details on this clone: Other DNA sequences in this sample translate to the same CDR3. Here the CDR3 DNA reads TGTGCCAGCAGTTACGCGGGGGGTTCGACTGAAGCTTTCTTT. Translating it yields CASSYAGGSTEAFF. J is TRBJ1-1 and V is TRBV6-5; a possible D gene is TRBD1 (5 bases). V was trimmed by 2 bases and J by 5 bases, leaving 12 bases between them. Germline V CDR1 and CDR2: MNHEY, SVGAGI. The length of the CDR3 is 14 residues.

The genes are TRBV18 and TRBJ1-2; D is possibly TRBD1 (6 bases). Trimming took 5 bases from V and 2 from J, leaving 21 bases between them. Germline CDR1 is KGHSH and CDR2 is LQKENI. The CDR3 totals 17 residues. The CDR3 here is CASSWAGASRTNYGYTF. In nucleotides, the CDR3 is TGTGCCAGCTCATGGGCAGGGGCCTCTCGAACCAACTATGGCTACACCTTC.

The chain recombines TRBV19 with TRBJ2-5; 14 positions match TRBD2. CDR3 length equals 17 residues. Germline CDR1 is LNHDA and CDR2 is SQIVND (reference sequence). V was clipped by 3 bases and J by 4 bases; unmatched bases: 7. The CDR3 loop reads CASSMGTSGGLLETQYF. The CDR3 nucleotides are TGTGCCAGTAGTATGGGGACTAGCGGGGGATTATTAGAGACCCAGTACTTC. Using reference TRBV19 and TRBJ2-5 for the parts outside the CDR3, the full variable domain is DGGITQSPKYLFRKEGQNVTLSCEQNLNHDAMYWYRQDPGQGLRLIYYSQIVNDFQKGDIAEGYSVSREKKESFPLTVTSAQKNPTAFYLCASSMGTSGGLLETQYFGPGTRLLVL.

V is TRBV7-9 and J is TRBJ2-3; weak D call: TRBD2 (6 bases). This CDR3 has 15 amino acids. The germline V gene has CDR1 SEHNR and CDR2 FQNEAQ (reference sequence). V dropped 4 bases and J dropped 3 bases, with 14 bases sitting between them. CDR3 nucleotide sequence: TGTGCCAGCAGCTCCGGAGGGTATCGGACAGATACGCAGTATTTT. Translating it yields CASSSGGYRTDTQYF.

The chain carries TRBV11-3 and TRBJ2-5; TRBD2 matches at 9 bases. CDR1 SGHNT and CDR2 YENEEA come from the germline V gene. V was pared by 0 bases and J by 5 bases, with 10 bases of the junction left unmatched. CDR3 length equals 17 residues. CDR3 loop: CASSLEGSGGLGETQYF. The CDR3 nucleotides are TGTGCCAGCAGCTTAGAGGGTAGCGGGGGCCTTGGGGAGACCCAGTACTTC.

This clone has only one observation. The chain carries TRBV5-1 and TRBJ2-5; 8 bases fit TRBD1. With V trimmed by 2 bases and J by 3 bases, 6 bases remained unmatched. The V gene's germline CDR1 is SGHRS and CDR2 YFSETQ. The CDR3 runs 15 residues. The CDR3 DNA sequence: TGCGCCAGCAGCTTCAGACAGGGGAATAAAGAGACCCAGTACTTC. This sequence encodes CASSFRQGNKETQYF.

This chain uses TRBV9 with TRBJ1-1, with unresolved D. Germline CDR1 SGDLS, CDR2 YYNGEE. V lost 1 base, J lost 4 bases, and 11 bases lay in between. CDR3 size: 14 residues. DNA for the CDR3: TGTGCCAGCAGCGTAAACAACCAGGTCACTGAAGCTTTCTTT. This codes for CASSVNNQVTEAFF.

The chain links TRBV14 to TRBJ1-6, with 7 bases that match TRBD1. After removal of 4 bases from V and 7 bases from J, the junction contained 7 bases not matched to a gene. The CDR3 extends over 15 amino acids. From germline, CDR1 is SGHDN and CDR2 FVKESK. Written as DNA, the CDR3 is TGTGCCAGCAGCCTCGGACAGGAGGGAAATTCACCCCTCCACTTT. Amino acids: CASSLGQEGNSPLHF.

The chain carries TRBV6-5 and TRBJ2-5, with TRBD2 identical over 9 bases. This CDR3 region has 15 residues. Unmatched junction bases numbered 10, after V lost 6 bases and J lost 5 bases. Germline CDR1 MNHEY, CDR2 SVGAGI. The CDR3 DNA reads as TGTGCCAGCAGACGGTTGGCGGGGGGGCGGGAGACCCAGTACTTC. Translation: CASRRLAGGRETQYF.

The chain joins TRBV6-1 to TRBJ1-1, with 7 bases that match TRBD1. The CDR3 is 16 amino acids. The ends lost 2 bases at V and 5 bases at J; junction bases unmatched: 11. Per germline, CDR1 MNHNS and CDR2 SASEGT. CDR3 sequence: CASSEYGGQWATEAFF. The DNA of the CDR3 is TGTGCCAGCAGTGAATACGGGGGACAGTGGGCGACTGAAGCTTTCTTT.

The chain carries TRBV7-8 and TRBJ2-7, with D possibly TRBD2 on 6 matching bases. V shed 4 bases and J shed 6 bases, with 13 bases lying between them. The CDR3 is 13 residues long. The germline CDR1 and CDR2 sequences are SGHVS and FQNEAQ. The CDR3 coding sequence is TGTGCCAGCAGCTCTCACGGGGAGGTCGAGCAGTACTTC. This sequence encodes CASSSHGEVEQYF.

The V gene is TRBV19, the J gene TRBJ2-1; 7 bases line up with TRBD1. Germline assignment: CDR1 LNHDA and CDR2 SQIVND (reference sequence). The CDR3 spans 13 residues. V was clipped by 4 bases and J by 6 bases; unmatched bases: 3. DNA of the CDR3: TGTGCCAGTAGTACTACAGGGGCCAATGAGCAGTTCTTC. This gives the protein CASSTTGANEQFF.

The genes are TRBV2 and TRBJ1-2; 8 bases fit TRBD1. The J segment lost 8 bases and the V segment lost 5 bases, leaving 10 bases of the junction unmatched. Looked up from germline, CDR1 is SNHLY and CDR2 is FYNNEI. The CDR3 spans 14 residues. The DNA for the CDR3 is TGTGCCAGCAGTCTGGACAGGGACTATGGAGGCTACACCTTC. This translates into CASSLDRDYGGYTF.

Note on this clone: This CDR3 is also generated by other DNA sequences in the sample. The chain links TRBV5-1 to TRBJ2-5; unclear D gene. The CDR3 is 12 amino acids. The V end lost 4 bases, the J end lost 1 base, and 5 bases lay between the germline ends. Germline CDR1 and CDR2: SGHRS and YFSETQ. CDR3 region: CASSLIQETQYF. CDR3 in DNA: TGCGCCAGCAGCCTTATCCAAGAGACCCAGTACTTC.

The V and J genes are TRBV28 and TRBJ1-1; D not resolved. The CDR3 is 14 amino acids. Germline lookup yields CDR1 MDHEN and CDR2 SYDVKM. V was trimmed by 7 bases and J by 0 bases, leaving 12 bases between them. As DNA, the CDR3 is TGTGCCAGCAAGGTGGGCAATTTGAACACTGAAGCTTTCTTT. It translates to CASKVGNLNTEAFF.

This rearrangement joins TRBV13 to TRBJ2-3; the match to TRBD1 covers 10 bases. Per germline, CDR1 PRHDT and CDR2 FYEKMQ (reference sequence). The CDR3 is 14 amino acids. V shed 3 bases, J shed 6 bases, and the junction held 3 bases outside the gene matches. CDR3 nucleotide sequence: TGTGCCAGCAGCTTGTGGACAGGGGGTGATACGCAGTATTTT. Translated, it gives CASSLWTGGDTQYF.